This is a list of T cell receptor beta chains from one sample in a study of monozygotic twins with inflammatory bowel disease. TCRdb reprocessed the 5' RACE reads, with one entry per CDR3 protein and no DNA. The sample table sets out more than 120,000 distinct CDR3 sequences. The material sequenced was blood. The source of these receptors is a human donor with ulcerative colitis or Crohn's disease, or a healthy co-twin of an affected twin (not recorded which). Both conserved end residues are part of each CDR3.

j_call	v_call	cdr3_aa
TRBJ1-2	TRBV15	CATRGSGNYGYTF
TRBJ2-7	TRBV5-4	CASSLRTGGPSNEQYF
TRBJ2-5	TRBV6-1	CASSQSLPEETQYF
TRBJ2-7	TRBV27	CASSFTGPLNEQYF
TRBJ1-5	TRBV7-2	CASSLARPASNQPQHF
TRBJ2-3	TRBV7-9	CASNPGPSTDTQYF
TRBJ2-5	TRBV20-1	CSARDHGLTEKTQYF
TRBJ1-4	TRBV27	CASTRDPNEKLFF
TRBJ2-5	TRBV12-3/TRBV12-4	CASSFGGPGETQYF
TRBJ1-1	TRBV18	CASDPGGRNTEAFF
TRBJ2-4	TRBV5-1	CASSFSGGEDIQYF
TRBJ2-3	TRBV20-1	CSARTGTRPDTQYF
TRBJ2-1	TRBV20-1	CSARASGGYNEQFF
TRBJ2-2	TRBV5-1	CASSLETSPGTGELFF
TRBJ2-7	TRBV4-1	CASSPRPIYEQYF
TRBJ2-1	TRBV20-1	CSADSGGAYNEQFF
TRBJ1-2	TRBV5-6	CASSLGDSRLRGYTF
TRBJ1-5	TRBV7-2	CASSQAPNQPQHF
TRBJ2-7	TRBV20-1	CSAPGLDEQYF
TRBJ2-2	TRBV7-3	CASTTPGLGLFF
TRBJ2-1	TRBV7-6	CASSQGVQEWFF
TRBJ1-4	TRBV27	CASSTQDGPYEKLFF
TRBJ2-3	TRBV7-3	CASSLWGTKRDTQYF
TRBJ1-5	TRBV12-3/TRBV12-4	CASSKRQGHQPQHF
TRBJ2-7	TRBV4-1	CASSQDFRESGYEQYF
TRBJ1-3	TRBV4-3	CASSQGTGGGNTIYF
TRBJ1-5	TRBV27	CASREGGQPQHF
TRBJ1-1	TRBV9	CASSVGLRGSLNTEAFF
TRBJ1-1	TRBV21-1	CASSKGETGNTEAFF
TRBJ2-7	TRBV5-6	CASSLGPGTNYEQYF
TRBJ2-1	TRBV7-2	CASSLQSYNEQFF
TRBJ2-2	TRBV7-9	CASSYQGDPAGELFF
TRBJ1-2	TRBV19	CASSPQVSDREGGYTF
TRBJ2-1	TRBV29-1	CSVEAPSGVGNEQFF
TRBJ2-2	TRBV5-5	CASSRRDRGRTGELFF
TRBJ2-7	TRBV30	CAWSVAGQQYF
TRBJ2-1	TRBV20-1	CSARKDIYNEQFF
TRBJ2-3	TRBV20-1	CSASPLGRGGTDTQYF
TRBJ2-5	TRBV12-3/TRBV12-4	CASREETSGIKETQYF
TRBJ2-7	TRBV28	CASSTGHYEQYF
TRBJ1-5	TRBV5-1	CASSQYGPDQPQHF
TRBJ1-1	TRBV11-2	CASSLVQGSDTEAFF